This TCR beta chain emerged from a study of T cell changes during pregnancy in multiple sclerosis. V lost 5 bases and J lost 9; bases outside the gene matches: 10. Germline loops: CDR1 GTSNPN, CDR2 SVGIG (reference sequence). The CDR3 extends over 13 amino acids. The repertoire was sequenced with immunoSEQ multiplex PCR; TCRdb's copy has only in-frame clones and lacks some. In the table there are roughly 80,000 clones, 92% of which are singletons. The material was peripheral blood, obtained before pregnancy. This clonotype was sampled from a female donor with multiple sclerosis, enrolled in a pregnancy study. The rearrangement links TRBV30 to TRBJ2-7; TRBD1 matches 10 bases. CDR3 sequence reads: CAWGRGQGGWQYF. In DNA, the CDR3 is TGTGCCTGGGGAAGAGGACAGGGGGGTTGGCAGTACTTC.